One sample yielded the 20 T cell receptor beta chains listed below, sequenced in a study of tissue T cells after allogeneic stem cell transplantation. The method was immunoSEQ multiplex PCR; TCRdb's version includes in-frame clones alone and lacks a portion of them. The sample carries about 15,000 clones, approximately 70% recorded once. Sequencing used spleen. Receptor source: a female BALB/c mouse in good health. Mouse MHC haplotype: H2-d.

As concerns this clone: The genes and germline here are from mouse. The CDR3 end falls 1 residue outside the read, so it is completed with the germline J gene. The rearrangement joins TRBV4 to TRBJ1-4; D gene uncertain. V was cut by 4 bases and J by 0 bases, with 6 bases left in between. The germline CDR1 and CDR2 sequences are LGHDT and YNNKQL (reference sequence). CDR3 length equals 14 residues. The CDR3 sequence is CASSLNFSNERLFF. The sequenced part of the CDR3 DNA is TGTGCCAGCAGCTTAAATTTTTCCAACGAAAGATTATTT.

With respect to this clone: Mouse gene names apply. The sequenced CDR3 bases are TGTGCCAGCGGGGACACTGCAAACACAGAAGTCTTC. This encodes CASGDTANTEVF. The CDR3 in its entirety is CASGDTANTEVFF. J is TRBJ1-1 and V is TRBV13-2; tentative D call: TRBD1 (5 bases). Read data end 1 residue before the CDR3 end; the end is taken from the germline J gene. This CDR3 comprises 13 residues. Per germline, CDR1 NNHNN and CDR2 SYGAGS (reference sequence). Trimming removed 5 bases from V and 0 bases from J, with 8 bases in between.

On this clone: The gene symbols are mouse symbols. The CDR3 end is not reached by the read, which stops 1 residue before it; the germline J gene fills it in. This sequence joins TRBV13-2 and TRBJ1-4; D may be TRBD1 (5 bases). The CDR3 loop spans 13 amino acids. V shed 2 bases and J shed 5 bases, with 7 bases lying between them. Germline CDR1 is NNHNN and CDR2 is SYGAGS (reference sequence). The CDR3 here is CASGEQGNERLFF. The DNA read from the CDR3 is TGTGCCAGCGGTGAGCAGGGAAACGAAAGATTATTT.

This clone was seen more than once but under ten times. Here the gene names and germline are mouse. The read halts 1 residue ahead of the CDR3 end, with the missing end drawn from the germline J gene. The chain carries TRBV19 and TRBJ1-4; no clear D gene. V lost 1 base, J lost 0 bases, and 4 bases lay in between. The CDR3 spans 14 residues. Germline V CDR1 and CDR2: FNHDT, SITEND (reference sequence). Partial CDR3 DNA: TGTGCCAGCAGTATATCCGTTTCCAACGAAAGATTATTT. Residues: CASSISVSNERLF. The complete CDR3 sequence is CASSISVSNERLFF.

With regard to this clone: Gene labels here are mouse ones. With the read ending 1 residue before the CDR3 end, the germline J gene is used to fill in that end. Within the sample, other DNA sequences also encode this same CDR3. This chain links TRBV13-2 with TRBJ2-1, with 8 bases identical to TRBD1. The CDR3 has 15 residues. From germline, CDR1 is NNHNN and CDR2 SYGAGS (reference sequence). V was clipped by 0 bases and J by 4 bases; unmatched bases: 3. The sequenced part of the CDR3 DNA is TGTGCCAGCGGTGATGCAGGGGGCGGGTATGCTGAGCAGTTC. As protein: CASGDAGGGYAEQF. The complete CDR3 protein is CASGDAGGGYAEQFF.

As concerns this clone: Genes and germline come from the mouse. The read ends 1 residue shy of where the CDR3 ends; the end is completed using the germline J gene. This sequence joins TRBV13-1 and TRBJ1-1; TRBD1 is a possible D gene (6 bases). In germline, CDR1 is NSHNY, CDR2 SYGAGN. CDR3 size: 11 residues. V was pared by 2 bases and J by 7 bases, with 6 bases between. The CDR3 reads CASSEGQEVFF. The sequenced part of the CDR3 DNA is TGTGCCAGCAGTGAGGGACAAGAAGTCTTC.

Concerning this clone: The genes are named according to mouse. The CDR3 goes on 1 residue after the read ends, and that part is filled in from the germline J gene. This chain links TRBV14 with TRBJ2-1; D might be TRBD1 (6 bases). The germline V gene encodes CDR1 SGHDT and CDR2 FRDEAV. Between the trimmed V and J ends, which lost 5 bases and 7 bases, there was a span of 10 bases. The CDR3 is 12 residues long. The chain's CDR3 is CASRQTGAEQFF. The sequenced part of the CDR3 DNA is TGTGCCAGCAGGCAAACAGGGGCTGAGCAGTTC.

On this clone itself: Any gene name here is a mouse gene name. Read coverage stops 1 residue before the CDR3 terminus; the germline J gene supplies the remainder. This chain links TRBV19 with TRBJ1-4, with 7 positions matching TRBD1. The J segment lost 6 bases and the V segment lost 6 bases, leaving 5 bases of the junction unmatched. Germline loops: CDR1 FNHDT, CDR2 SITEND (reference sequence). This CDR3 contains 13 residues. The CDR3 DNA, read in part, is TGTGCCAGCACTCCGGGACAGCACGAAAGATTATTT. Its translation is CASTPGQHERLF. The entire CDR3 sequence reads CASTPGQHERLFF.

This clone was counted once. Gene and germline names: mouse. Read coverage stops 1 residue before the CDR3 terminus; the germline J gene supplies the remainder. The chain couples TRBV1 to TRBJ2-5; D remains unclear. Trimming removed 0 bases from V and 1 base from J, with 2 bases in between. Germline V lookup: CDR1 NSQYPW, CDR2 LRSPGD (reference sequence). The length of the CDR3 is 13 residues. The CDR3 region is CTCSAEYQDTQYF. Incomplete CDR3 DNA: TGCACCTGCAGTGCAGAATACCAAGACACCCAGTAC.

The sample holds a few counts of this clone. Germline and genes: mouse. The read terminates 1 residue before the CDR3 end, so the remaining end is supplied by the germline J gene. This chain links TRBV2 with TRBJ2-7; 9 nucleotides align to TRBD2. CDR3 length: 15 amino acids. V trimming: 4 bases; J trimming: 0 bases; junction bases outside the gene matches: 4. Germline lookup yields CDR1 LGHNA and CDR2 YSYQKL. The DNA read from the CDR3 is TGTGCCAGCAGCCTCACTGGGGGGAGCTCCTATGAACAGTAC. Amino acid sequence: CASSLTGGSSYEQY. The full CDR3 reads CASSLTGGSSYEQYF.

As concerns this clone: Gene names denote mouse genes. CDR3 loop: CASSIGLGGGAETLYF. CDR3 bases read: TGTGCCAGCAGTATAGGACTGGGGGGGGGTGCAGAAACGCTGTAT. V is TRBV19 and J is TRBJ2-3, with 11 bases that match TRBD2. The CDR3 extends 1 residue past the end of the read, so its final part is completed from the germline J gene. This CDR3 spans 16 amino acids. Trimming cost V 0 bases and J 1 base; bases outside gene matches: 1. The germline gives CDR1 FNHDT, CDR2 SITEND (reference sequence).

Note on this clone: These gene names are mouse names. The read ends 1 residue shy of where the CDR3 ends; the end is completed using the germline J gene. The gene calls are TRBV5 and TRBJ1-1, with 10 positions matching TRBD1. Trimming at V came to 4 bases and at J to 4 bases, leaving 6 bases not matched to a gene. Germline CDR1 is LGHNA and CDR2 is YNLKQL (reference sequence). The CDR3 extends over 15 amino acids. CDR3 DNA, as far as it was read: TGTGCCAGCAGCCTCCCCGGGACAGGGGTCACAGAAGTCTTC. Residues: CASSLPGTGVTEVF. The entire CDR3 protein reads CASSLPGTGVTEVFF.

As for this clone: Germline and genes here are mouse. The read terminates 1 residue ahead of where the CDR3 ends, so the germline J gene completes it. The V gene is TRBV19, the J gene TRBJ1-4; 9 bases align to TRBD1. The CDR3 is 16 residues long. CDR1 and CDR2 (germline): FNHDT, SITEND (reference sequence). The V and J ends lost 5 bases and 2 bases, in that order; junction bases with no gene match: 7. CDR3 amino acids: CASSPGQGRSNERLFF. The part of the CDR3 DNA that was read is TGTGCCAGCAGCCCGGGACAGGGAAGATCCAACGAAAGATTATTT.

As concerns this clone: Mouse names are used for the genes. The DNA ends 1 residue before the CDR3 does, and the rest of the CDR3 is filled in from the germline J gene. V usage is TRBV29 and J usage is TRBJ2-7; TRBD2 is a possible D gene (6 bases). The V gene lost 5 bases and the J gene lost 4 bases, with 9 bases spanning the gap. The length of the CDR3 is 12 residues. CDR1 and CDR2 from the germline V gene are MSHET and SYDVDS. The CDR3 DNA, read in part, is TGTGCTAGCAGTCGGGACTTTTATGAACAGTAC. This gives the protein CASSRDFYEQY. The whole CDR3 sequence reads CASSRDFYEQYF.

Turning to this clone: Gene names follow the mouse nomenclature. The CDR3 extends 1 residue past the end of the read, so its final part is completed from the germline J gene. The gene calls are TRBV13-2 and TRBJ1-4; the match to TRBD1 covers 7 bases. V lost 3 bases, J lost 1 base, and 3 bases stayed unmatched. The CDR3 loop spans 15 amino acids. Germline V gene data show CDR1 as NNHNN and CDR2 as SYGAGS (reference sequence). CDR3 amino acids: CASGGGTDSNERLFF. The covered CDR3 bases are TGTGCCAGCGGTGGCGGGACAGATTCCAACGAAAGATTATTT.

Concerning this clone: Any gene name here is a mouse gene name. Read coverage stops 1 residue before the CDR3 terminus; the germline J gene supplies the remainder. This chain connects TRBV19 to TRBJ2-2; TRBD2 matches at 10 bases. Per the germline V gene, CDR1 is FNHDT and CDR2 is SITEND (reference sequence). This CDR3 region has 15 residues. V gave up 4 bases and J gave up 2 bases; unmatched junction bases: 2. CDR3 residues: CASSGDWGNTGQLYF. The covered CDR3 bases are TGTGCCAGCAGTGGGGACTGGGGCAACACCGGGCAGCTCTAC.

This clone appeared a single time. Gene names and germline refer to mouse. Sequencing ends 1 residue short of the CDR3 end; the germline J gene provides the rest. The chain couples TRBV5 to TRBJ2-5, with TRBD2 identical over 8 bases. Germline lookup yields CDR1 LGHNA and CDR2 YNLKQL (reference sequence). J gave up 5 bases and V 0 bases, and 4 bases lay outside the gene matches. The CDR3 runs to 15 residues. CDR3 bases read: TGTGCCAGCAGCCAAGATAGGGGGGGGCGAGACACCCAGTAC. Translation: CASSQDRGGRDTQY. The CDR3 in full is CASSQDRGGRDTQYF.

Notes on this clone: All gene names here are mouse names. The read gets to within 1 residue of the CDR3 end, and the germline J gene fills in the rest. The rearrangement uses TRBV13-2 and TRBJ2-5; D call uncertain. CDR1 is NNHNN, CDR2 SYGAGS, per germline (reference sequence). This CDR3 comprises 11 residues. V dropped 4 bases and J dropped 0 bases, with 0 bases sitting between them. CDR3 protein: CASGNQDTQYF. The part of the CDR3 DNA that was read is TGTGCCAGCGGTAACCAAGACACCCAGTAC.

Worth noting for this clone: Gene names are mouse gene names. The read ends 1 residue early relative to the CDR3; the germline J gene fills the gap. The chain employs TRBV13-3 and TRBJ1-1; weak D call: TRBD1 (5 bases). This CDR3 has 13 amino acids. V dropped 1 base and J dropped 1 base, with 5 bases sitting between them. The germline gives CDR1 NNHDY, CDR2 SYVADS. The sequenced CDR3 bases are TGTGCCAGCAGTGATAGGGGAAACACAGAAGTCTTC. It yields the protein CASSDRGNTEVF. The full CDR3 protein is CASSDRGNTEVFF.

Details on this clone: Gene names denote mouse genes. Sequencing ends 1 residue short of the CDR3 end; the germline J gene provides the rest. The chain joins TRBV13-3 to TRBJ2-7, with TRBD2 matching over 8 bases. CDR1 and CDR2 (germline): NNHDY, SYVADS. After removal of 4 bases from V and 4 bases from J, the junction contained 10 bases not matched to a gene. The CDR3 extends over 15 amino acids. The CDR3 bases that were read are TGTGCCAGCAGTACCCGGACTGGGATCATTTATGAACAGTAC. Amino acid sequence: CASSTRTGIIYEQY. The whole CDR3 is CASSTRTGIIYEQYF.